This note documents a single TCR beta chain sequence. Losses at the gene ends were 4 bases for V and 4 bases for J; bases not matched to a gene: 6. This CDR3 has 16 residues. The germline V gene has CDR1 PRHDT and CDR2 FYEKMQ (reference sequence). The data belong to a study of control samples from healthy donors and cancer patients. Some clones are missing from TCRdb's copy, which holds only in-frame ones; the method was immunoSEQ multiplex PCR. The data hold about 79,000 clones, with 93% observed a single time. The rearrangement uses TRBV13 and TRBJ1-4, with TRBD1 matching over 10 bases. Material: PBMCs. The sequence derives from a woman aged 40 to 55 with lung cancer. In DNA, the CDR3 is TGTGCCAGCAGCTCGACAGGGGGCTTGGATAATGAAAAACTGTTTTTT. Amino acid sequence: CASSSTGGLDNEKLFF.